A single sample gave rise to the 23 T cell receptor beta chains below, sequenced in a study of technical replicates of blood from a few donors. Sequencing was performed with immunoSEQ multiplex PCR; in TCRdb, only in-frame clones are kept and a portion is missing. In the table there are 75,000 to 90,000 clones, around 90% of which are singletons. Sequencing was carried out using T cells isolated from PBMCs. The receptor set was obtained from a human donor in good health.

This chain connects TRBV2 to TRBJ1-2; 10 bases line up with TRBD1. Germline values: CDR1 SNHLY, CDR2 FYNNEI. There are 13 residues in the CDR3. V dropped 4 bases and J dropped 8; count of bases not matched to a gene: 4. CDR3 protein: CASSGTGGRGYTF. CDR3 bases: TGTGCCAGCAGTGGGACAGGGGGTAGGGGCTACACCTTC.

The V gene is TRBV28, the J gene TRBJ1-4; the D is unclear. The CDR3 has 11 residues. V was pared by 7 bases and J by 11 bases, with 11 bases between. Germline-derived CDR1 and CDR2 are MDHEN and SYDVKM. In nucleotides, the CDR3 is TGTGCCAGCACCACGACGGGGAAACTGTTTTTT. Translating it yields CASTTTGKLFF.

The rearrangement uses TRBV5-6 and TRBJ2-7; D not certain. Per germline, CDR1 SGHDT and CDR2 YYEEEE. The CDR3 spans 11 residues. V was shortened by 0 bases and J by 6 bases, with 4 bases between the two germline ends. CDR3 nucleotide sequence: TGTGCCAGCAGCTTGGGAGGCGAGCAGTACTTC. This codes for CASSLGGEQYF. Complete variable domain (other parts from reference TRBV5-6 and TRBJ2-7): DAGVTQSPTHLIKTRGQQVTLRCSPKSGHDTVSWYQQALGQGPQFIFQYYEEEERQRGNFPDRFSGHQFPNYSSELNVNALLLGDSALYLCASSLGGEQYFGPGTRLTVT.

The chain recombines TRBV5-1 with TRBJ2-1; the match to TRBD2 covers 16 bases. The germline gives CDR1 SGHRS, CDR2 YFSETQ. V lost 3 bases, J lost 10 bases, and 7 bases stayed unmatched. CDR3 length equals 16 residues. The CDR3 DNA sequence: TGCGCCAGCAGCTCGGGACTAGCGGGGGGGATCCACGAGCAGTTCTTC. It codes for CASSSGLAGGIHEQFF.

V is TRBV28 and J is TRBJ2-7; tentative D call: TRBD2 (6 bases). V was pared by 2 bases and J by 3 bases, with 11 bases between. Germline V gives CDR1 MDHEN, CDR2 SYDVKM. The CDR3 sequence is 14 residues long. CDR3 region: CASSLDGSIYEQYF. The CDR3 coding sequence is TGTGCCAGCAGTTTAGACGGGAGTATCTACGAGCAGTACTTC.

J is TRBJ2-7 and V is TRBV6-6, with D possibly TRBD2 on 6 matching bases. Germline V gene lookup returns CDR1 MNHNY and CDR2 SVGAGI (reference sequence). V gave up 2 bases and J gave up 4 bases, with 18 bases separating them. The CDR3 totals 16 residues. In DNA, the CDR3 is TGTGCCAGCAGTTACAGAGGCCCCCCCGGACTATACGAGCAGTACTTC. Its protein product is CASSYRGPPGLYEQYF.

The V gene is TRBV9, the J gene TRBJ1-1, with D unclear. Germline V gene sequence: CDR1 SGDLS, CDR2 YYNGEE. V lost 1 base, J lost 7 bases, and 11 bases lay in between. The CDR3 has 13 amino acids. In DNA, the CDR3 is TGTGCCAGCAGCGTACTCCCAGACATTGAAGCTTTCTTT. It translates to CASSVLPDIEAFF. The full variable domain, its missing parts supplied by reference TRBV9 and TRBJ1-1, is DSGVTQTPKHLITATGQRVTLRCSPRSGDLSVYWYQQSLDQGLQFLIQYYNGEERAKGNILERFSAQQFPDLHSELNLSSLELGDSALYFCASSVLPDIEAFFGQGTRLTVV.

The J gene is TRBJ2-3, the V gene TRBV18; D may be TRBD2 (7 bases). V shed 4 bases and J shed 1 base, with 18 bases lying between them. CDR1 and CDR2 from the germline V gene are KGHSH and LQKENI. The length of the CDR3 is 17 residues. The CDR3 DNA follows: TGTGCCAGCTCACAAAGATCGGGGGGCTCCCGCACAGATACGCAGTATTTT. It yields the protein CASSQRSGGSRTDTQYF.

The chain employs TRBV5-1 and TRBJ2-1; TRBD2 agrees at 9 bases. Germline trimming cut 3 bases from V and 8 bases from J; bases unmatched to any gene: 9. Germline V gives CDR1 SGHRS, CDR2 YFSETQ. The CDR3 contains 15 residues. CDR3 nucleotides: TGCGCCAGCAGCTCCGGGACTAGCAATGTTGATGAGCAGTTCTTC. It specifies CASSSGTSNVDEQFF.

CDR3 loop: CASGSRDSSYEQYF. The CDR3 DNA sequence: TGTGCCAGCGGAAGCCGGGACAGCTCCTACGAGCAGTACTTC. V usage is TRBV27 and J usage is TRBJ2-7; 7 positions agree with TRBD1. The V and J ends lost 8 bases and 0 bases, in that order; junction bases with no gene match: 7. Germline V lookup: CDR1 MNHEY, CDR2 SMNVEV (reference sequence). The CDR3 totals 14 residues.

The DNA for the CDR3 is TGTGCCAGCAGTTACGCCCGACTAGCGGAAGACAATGAGCAGTTCTTC. This encodes CASSYARLAEDNEQFF. The V call is TRBV6-6, the J call TRBJ2-1; 9 bases match TRBD2. Germline-derived CDR1 and CDR2 are MNHNY and SVGAGI (reference sequence). CDR3 length equals 16 residues. Germline trimming cut 2 bases from V and 5 bases from J; bases unmatched to any gene: 7.

The chain combines TRBV9 with TRBJ2-5; D perhaps matches TRBD1 (6 bases). V was pared by 4 bases and J by 2 bases, with 12 bases between. This CDR3 spans 14 amino acids. Germline-derived CDR1 and CDR2 are SGDLS and YYNGEE. The CDR3 DNA reads TGTGCCAGCAGCAACGGACAGAAACAAGAGACCCAGTACTTC. Protein product: CASSNGQKQETQYF.

This sequence joins TRBV29-1 and TRBJ1-1; possible D gene TRBD1, 6 bases. The CDR3 runs 16 residues. From germline, CDR1 is SQVTM and CDR2 ANQGSEA. The germline V and J ends were trimmed by 6 bases and 4 bases, with 24 bases remaining between them. For the CDR3, the DNA is TGCAGCGTATGGGGACAAGCACAGGTTTTCGGCACTGAAGCTTTCTTT. Encoded protein: CSVWGQAQVFGTEAFF.

This clone was counted between two and nine times. The chain carries TRBV7-3 and TRBJ1-1; tentative D call: TRBD1 (5 bases). Per germline, CDR1 SGHTA and CDR2 FQGTGA. The V end lost 5 bases, the J end lost 6 bases, and 16 bases lay between the germline ends. The CDR3 covers 14 residues. In DNA, the CDR3 is TGTGCCAGCAGCCCTCGTGGGGCGGGACCTGAAGCTTTCTTT. This translates into CASSPRGAGPEAFF. The full variable domain, in which reference TRBV7-3 and TRBJ1-1 provide the parts outside the CDR3, is GAGVSQTPSNKVTEKGKYVELRCDPISGHTALYWYRQSLGQGPEFLIYFQGTGAADDSGLPNDRFFAVRPEGSVSTLKIQRTERGDSAVYLCASSPRGAGPEAFFGQGTRLTVV.

The chain links TRBV29-1 to TRBJ1-1; 8 bases are shared with TRBD1. Germline lookup yields CDR1 SQVTM and CDR2 ANQGSEA. The CDR3 covers 14 residues. V lost 5 bases, J lost 1 base, and 6 bases stayed unmatched. CDR3 loop: CSVPQGAGNTEAFF. The DNA of the CDR3 is TGCAGCGTTCCCCAGGGGGCCGGGAACACTGAAGCTTTCTTT. Full variable domain (remainder filled in from reference TRBV29-1 and TRBJ1-1): SAVISQKPSRDICQRGTSLTIQCQVDSQVTMMFWYRQQPGQSLTLIATANQGSEATYESGFVIDKFPISRPNLTFSTLTVSNMSPEDSSIYLCSVPQGAGNTEAFFGQGTRLTVV.

Turning to this clone: Different DNA sequences within this sample yield the same CDR3. The rearrangement joins TRBV5-1 to TRBJ1-5; TRBD1 might be the D (5 bases). With 1 base removed from V and 0 bases from J, the gap between germline ends came to 8 bases. Germline CDR1 is SGHRS and CDR2 is YFSETQ. CDR3 length: 15 amino acids. CDR3 loop: CASSLSTGSNQPQHF. CDR3 DNA sequence: TGCGCCAGCAGCTTGTCCACAGGTAGCAATCAGCCCCAGCATTTT.

J is TRBJ1-5 and V is TRBV28; D gene unclear. Germline CDR1 reads MDHEN; CDR2 reads SYDVKM. This CDR3 comprises 12 residues. V shed 6 bases and J shed 3 bases, with 6 bases lying between them. CDR3 bases: TGTGCCAGCAGCTTGTACAATCAGCCCCAGCATTTT. It translates to CASSLYNQPQHF.

This clone was seen once. The chain carries TRBV27 and TRBJ2-3; D perhaps matches TRBD1 (6 bases). CDR3 length: 12 residues. Germline loops: CDR1 MNHEY, CDR2 SMNVEV (reference sequence). Between the trimmed V and J ends, which lost 6 bases and 8 bases, there was a span of 12 bases. In DNA, the CDR3 is TGTGCCAGCAGATACAGGGTTGGTACGCAGTATTTT. Encoded protein: CASRYRVGTQYF.

CDR3 in amino acids: CSVESDRGGEQYF. CDR3 nucleotide sequence: TGCAGCGTTGAGAGCGACAGGGGTGGTGAGCAGTACTTC. J is TRBJ2-7 and V is TRBV29-1, with 8 nucleotides matching TRBD1. The V gene's germline CDR1 is SQVTM and CDR2 ANQGSEA. The CDR3 runs 13 residues. V lost 3 bases, J lost 7 bases, and 8 bases stayed unmatched.

The V and J genes are TRBV10-3 and TRBJ2-7; D is possibly TRBD1 (6 bases). Germline lookup yields CDR1 ENHRY and CDR2 SYGVKD. CDR3 length: 12 residues. With 2 bases removed from V and 4 bases from J, the gap between germline ends came to 6 bases. This CDR3 reads CAISERGYEQYF. In nucleotides, the CDR3 is TGTGCCATCAGTGAGAGGGGGTACGAGCAGTACTTC.

The chain recombines TRBV30 with TRBJ2-7, with 8 bases aligning to TRBD2. V lost 3 bases and J lost 0; bases outside the gene matches: 4. Germline V gene lookup returns CDR1 GTSNPN and CDR2 SVGIG (reference sequence). The CDR3 sequence is 14 residues long. CDR3 sequence reads: CAWRVAGGSYEQYF. DNA for the CDR3: TGTGCCTGGAGGGTCGCGGGAGGCTCCTACGAGCAGTACTTC. Full variable domain (rest looked up from reference TRBV30 and TRBJ2-7): SQTIHQWPATLVQPVGSPLSLECTVEGTSNPNLYWYRQAAGRGLQLLFYSVGIGQISSEVPQNLSASRPQDRQFILSSKKLLLSDSGFYLCAWRVAGGSYEQYFGPGTRLTVT.

This clone was seen only a few times. The chain has TRBV11-3 and TRBJ1-1; D is perhaps TRBD1 (5 bases). From germline, CDR1 is SGHNT and CDR2 YENEEA. Deletions cut 5 bases from V and 4 bases from J, with 11 bases between. The CDR3 consists of 13 residues. In DNA form, the CDR3 reads TGTGCCAGCAGCCGCAAAACAGGCACTGAAGCTTTCTTT. As protein: CASSRKTGTEAFF.

The V call is TRBV11-2, the J call TRBJ2-1; 10 positions match TRBD2. From germline, CDR1 is SGHAT and CDR2 FQNNGV. The ends lost 1 base at V and 2 bases at J; junction bases unmatched: 8. The CDR3 is 18 residues long. CDR3: CASSLAPTSGFTYNEQFF. For the CDR3, the DNA is TGTGCCAGCAGCTTAGCCCCGACTAGCGGGTTTACCTACAATGAGCAGTTCTTC.